The clone carrying this T cell receptor (beta chain) occurred a few times. TCRdb called the 5' RACE reads again in MiXCR, with one record for every CDR3 protein. Among some 250,000 distinct CDR3 sequences listed, around a tenth were seen once. The data were obtained in a study of T-cell memory formation after mild COVID-19. Looked up from germline, CDR1 is ENHRY and CDR2 is SYGVKD. The ends were cut back, 4 bases at V and 0 bases at J, with 15 bases in the middle. The CDR3 spans 17 residues. Material for sequencing was PBMCs or a T cell subset sorted from them (not recorded which). This sequence joins TRBV10-3 and TRBJ2-2, with D tentatively TRBD2 (6 bases). The clonotype originates from a man younger than 35 who had mild COVID-19 (a few samples of this study predate the infection). Cell type and time point are not known. The CDR3 DNA follows: TGTGCCATCAGTGTATCGGGAGAGGGATCGAACACCGGGGAGCTGTTTTTT. This translates into CAISVSGEGSNTGELFF.